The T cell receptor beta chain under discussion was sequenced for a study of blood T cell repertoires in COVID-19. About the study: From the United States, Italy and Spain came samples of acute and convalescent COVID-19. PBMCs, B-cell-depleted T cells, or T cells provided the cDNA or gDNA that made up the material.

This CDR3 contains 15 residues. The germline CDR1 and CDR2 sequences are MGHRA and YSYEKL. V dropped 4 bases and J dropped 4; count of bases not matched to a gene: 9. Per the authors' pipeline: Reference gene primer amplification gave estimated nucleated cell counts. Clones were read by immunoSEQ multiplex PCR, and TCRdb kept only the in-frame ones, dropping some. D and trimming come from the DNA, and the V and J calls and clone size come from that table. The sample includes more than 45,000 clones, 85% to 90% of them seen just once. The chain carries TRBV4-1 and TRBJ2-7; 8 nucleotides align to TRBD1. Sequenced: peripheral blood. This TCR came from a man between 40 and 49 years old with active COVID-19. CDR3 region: CASSPETWTGYEQYF. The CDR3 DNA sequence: TGCGCCAGCAGCCCTGAGACTTGGACAGGGTACGAGCAGTACTTC.